The 21 T cell receptor beta chains reported below all come from one sample, sequenced in a study of T cells after yellow fever vaccination. One entry per CDR3 protein results from TCRdb running MiXCR on the 5' RACE reads. The sample contains about 240,000 distinct CDR3 sequences, 6.9% of which appear only once. The sample was CD4+ T cells sorted from PBMCs, taken 15 days after the yellow fever booster vaccination. The source is a man aged 25 to 45 who received the YFV17D yellow fever vaccine.

The chain combines TRBV7-2 with TRBJ2-5; possible D gene TRBD1, 6 bases. Looked up from germline, CDR1 is SGHTA and CDR2 is FQGNSA. The V end was cut by 1 base, the J end by 5 bases, with 17 bases between. The CDR3 runs 16 residues. This CDR3 is CASSLGPQGSHETQYF. The DNA of the CDR3 is TGTGCCAGCAGCTTAGGACCACAGGGTAGCCATGAGACCCAGTACTTC. Based on the CDR3 plus reference TRBV7-2 and TRBJ2-5, the full variable domain is GAGVSQSPSNKVTEKGKDVELRCDPISGHTALYWYRQSLGQGLEFLIYFQGNSAPDKSGLPSDRFSAERTGGSVSTLTIQRTQQEDSAVYLCASSLGPQGSHETQYFGPGTRLLVL.

This clonotype appeared a few times. CDR3 amino acids: CASSRPGGYEQYF. The CDR3, as DNA: TGTGCCAGCAGCAGACCGGGAGGATACGAGCAGTACTTC. J is TRBJ2-7 and V is TRBV7-8; TRBD2 agrees at 7 bases. Germline-derived CDR1 and CDR2 are SGHVS and FQNEAQ. Trimming at V came to 5 bases and at J to 4 bases, leaving 5 bases not matched to a gene. The CDR3 has 13 residues.

This clonotype was found a few times. The chain combines TRBV5-1 with TRBJ1-2; tentatively, D is TRBD1 (5 bases). CDR3 length: 15 residues. V was trimmed by 0 bases and J by 2 bases, leaving 11 bases between them. Germline V gene sequence: CDR1 SGHRS, CDR2 YFSETQ. CDR3 coding DNA: TGCGCCAGCAGCTTGGCACCACGGGGGAACTATGGCTACACCTTC. It yields the protein CASSLAPRGNYGYTF.

As for this clonotype: Since a much larger clone is just one base distant, this may be a read error. This sequence joins TRBV5-1 and TRBJ2-3; TRBD1 might be the D (5 bases). The CDR3 spans 13 residues. The germline gives CDR1 SGHRS, CDR2 YFSETQ. The V end lost 4 bases, the J end lost 3 bases, and 9 bases lay between the germline ends. The CDR3 region is CASSISGTDTQYF. CDR3 nucleotides: TGCGCCAGCAGCATATCAGGGACAGATACGCAGTATTTT.

The gene calls are TRBV14 and TRBJ2-5, with TRBD2 matching 9 bases. CDR3 size: 16 residues. V trimming: 3 bases; J trimming: 5 bases; junction bases outside the gene matches: 10. The germline V gene has CDR1 SGHDN and CDR2 FVKESK. The DNA of the CDR3 is TGTGCCAGCAGCCAGCCCCTAGCGGGACCGGGGGAGACCCAGTACTTC. Translating it yields CASSQPLAGPGETQYF.

This chain uses TRBV30 with TRBJ2-4; D not certain. CDR1 GTSNPN and CDR2 SVGIG come from the germline V gene (reference sequence). This CDR3 is built from 12 residues. V was trimmed by 5 bases and J by 8 bases, leaving 13 bases between them. DNA for the CDR3: TGTGCCTGGGGGCCTCCATCGGACATTCAGTACTTC. Its protein is CAWGPPSDIQYF.

The V gene is TRBV20-1, the J gene TRBJ1-5, with 7 bases that match TRBD1. V trimming: 0 bases; J trimming: 0 bases; junction bases outside the gene matches: 11. The germline CDR1 and CDR2 sequences are DFQATT and SNEGSKA (reference sequence). The length of the CDR3 is 18 residues. The CDR3 reads CSARDITPDRRSNQPQHF. CDR3 DNA: TGCAGTGCTAGAGATATTACCCCGGACAGGCGTAGCAATCAGCCCCAGCATTTT.

This clonotype was counted a single time. The chain links TRBV5-1 to TRBJ2-7; 7 bases fit TRBD1. This CDR3 spans 14 amino acids. Germline values: CDR1 SGHRS, CDR2 YFSETQ. V trimming: 4 bases; J trimming: 0 bases; junction bases outside the gene matches: 4. The CDR3 region is CASSRTGNSYEQYF. The CDR3 region has the DNA TGCGCCAGCAGCAGGACAGGCAACTCCTACGAGCAGTACTTC.

This clonotype was detected only a few times. This sequence joins TRBV18 and TRBJ2-5; TRBD1 aligns across 9 bases. Germline CDR1 is KGHSH and CDR2 is LQKENI. V shed 2 bases and J 5 bases; nucleotides not matched to a gene: 12. The CDR3 runs 17 residues. The DNA for the CDR3 is TGTGCCAGCTCACCAGGGAGCCCCGGGACAGGGCGTGAGACCCAGTACTTC. Protein sequence: CASSPGSPGTGRETQYF.

This clonotype was observed many times. The CDR3 region has the DNA TGTGCCAGCAGCTCCGGGACTAGCTCCTACAATGAGCAGTTCTTC. It translates to CASSSGTSSYNEQFF. The chain is built from TRBV2 and TRBJ2-1, with 8 bases fitting TRBD2. CDR3 length: 15 amino acids. Germline CDR1 is SNHLY and CDR2 is FYNNEI. The junction had 4 bases not matched to a gene; V was cut back by 6 bases and J by 0 bases.

The chain is built from TRBV5-1 and TRBJ1-2, with a weak D call TRBD1 (5 bases). Per germline, CDR1 SGHRS and CDR2 YFSETQ. Trimming removed 4 bases from V and 4 bases from J, with 17 bases in between. There are 15 residues in the CDR3. DNA of the CDR3: TGCGCCAGCAGCCCAGGGACTCTAGCCAGCTATGGCTACACCTTC. Its protein is CASSPGTLASYGYTF.

CDR3 sequence: CSASQTGDGYTF. In nucleotides, the CDR3 is TGCAGTGCTAGTCAGACAGGGGACGGCTACACCTTC. The rearrangement links TRBV20-1 to TRBJ1-2; 8 bases map to TRBD1. J was trimmed by 8 bases and V by 3 bases; bases with no gene match: 5. The CDR3 totals 12 residues. Germline loops: CDR1 DFQATT, CDR2 SNEGSKA (reference sequence).

V usage is TRBV12-3 or TRBV12-4 and J usage is TRBJ1-3; the match to TRBD1 covers 10 bases. Trimming cost V 3 bases and J 4 bases; bases outside gene matches: 3. The CDR3 contains 15 residues. CDR3 sequence reads: CASSFGQGGGNTIYF. The CDR3 bases are TGTGCCAGCAGTTTCGGACAGGGGGGAGGAAACACCATATATTTT.

This clonotype was found a few times. The chain combines TRBV3-1 with TRBJ2-7, with D unclear. V was cut by 2 bases and J by 7 bases, with 9 bases left in between. This CDR3 region has 12 residues. Germline values: CDR1 LGHDT, CDR2 YNNKEL (reference sequence). For the CDR3, the DNA is TGTGCCAGCAGCCAAACGGGTTGGGAGCAGTACTTC. It yields the protein CASSQTGWEQYF.

This clonotype has more than one count but fewer than ten. The V and J genes are TRBV5-1 and TRBJ2-5, with 7 bases aligning to TRBD2. After removal of 4 bases from V and 5 bases from J, the junction contained 11 bases not matched to a gene. From germline, CDR1 is SGHRS and CDR2 YFSETQ. The CDR3 covers 15 residues. DNA of the CDR3: TGCGCCAGCAGCCGACTCCCGGGAGGAGACGAGACCCAGTACTTC. This translates into CASSRLPGGDETQYF.

The chain employs TRBV20-1 and TRBJ2-7, with 11 positions matching TRBD2. V trimming: 1 base; J trimming: 3 bases; junction bases outside the gene matches: 2. The CDR3 is made up of 14 amino acids. The germline CDR1 and CDR2 sequences are DFQATT and SNEGSKA (reference sequence). This CDR3 reads CSARGLAGNYEQYF. Written as DNA, the CDR3 is TGCAGTGCTAGAGGACTAGCGGGGAACTACGAGCAGTACTTC.

Note on this clonotype: As the CDR3 is not closed by the conserved phenylalanine or tryptophan, this likely results from a read error. V gene TRBV20-1 combines with J gene TRBJ2-7, with D possibly matching TRBD1 (6 bases). The CDR3 is 15 amino acids. CDR1 and CDR2 (germline): DFQATT, SNEGSKA (reference sequence). The ends were cut back, 5 bases at V and 5 bases at J, with 22 bases in the middle. For the CDR3, the DNA is TGCAGTGCTGACCAGACCGTCCAGGGGACCCACGAGCAGTACCTC. Its translation is CSADQTVQGTHEQYL.

This clonotype has just a few counts. The chain carries TRBV7-2 and TRBJ1-5, with 8 bases lining up with TRBD1. J was trimmed by 4 bases and V by 5 bases; bases with no gene match: 7. The germline CDR1 and CDR2 sequences are SGHTA and FQGNSA. The CDR3 length is 15 residues. The CDR3, as DNA: TGTGCCAGCAGCCTCCAGGGGGCGAGTAATCAGCCCCAGCATTTT. Residues: CASSLQGASNQPQHF.

This clonotype showed up just a few times. The chain employs TRBV29-1 and TRBJ2-1, with 7 positions matching TRBD2. Losses at the gene ends were 7 bases for V and 6 bases for J; bases not matched to a gene: 3. The CDR3 loop spans 11 amino acids. Per the germline V gene, CDR1 is SQVTM and CDR2 is ANQGSEA. The CDR3 region is CSAGLVNEQFF. The CDR3 nucleotides read TGCAGCGCCGGACTAGTCAATGAGCAGTTCTTC.

This clonotype occurred a few times. V and J are TRBV24-1 and TRBJ2-5; D is unclear. Germline CDR1 KGHDR, CDR2 SFDVKD. Trimming removed 2 bases at V and 5 bases at J, with 14 bases between. This CDR3 is built from 15 residues. The CDR3 coding sequence is TGTGCCACCAGTGATTCGCGGAATCCCACGGAGACCCAGTACTTC. As protein: CATSDSRNPTETQYF.

This clonotype was picked up many times. The genes are TRBV7-9 and TRBJ2-7, with D perhaps matching TRBD2 (6 bases). The CDR3 runs to 16 residues. Germline V lookup: CDR1 SEHNR, CDR2 FQNEAQ (reference sequence). V lost 5 bases, J lost 1 base, and 18 bases lay in between. The CDR3 protein is CASSPGITGLSYEQYF. The CDR3 DNA sequence: TGTGCCAGCAGCCCCGGGATAACGGGACTTTCCTACGAGCAGTACTTC.